Listed below are T cell receptor beta chains from one sample, sequenced in a study of response to subunit inactivated influenza vaccine. Each CDR3 protein gets one entry after TCRdb re-called the RT-PCR reads with MiXCR. The sample contains about 500,000 distinct CDR3 sequences, approximately 15% of which appear only once. The source material was CD4+ T cells sorted from PBMCs, sampled 23 months after vaccination. The receptors shown here come from a man aged 50 to 75 who received an inactivated influenza vaccine. Each CDR3 is given with its conserved first and last residue. D genes are given only for firm matches. Where a row states a size, it is once, few, many or the class of an expanded clone; other rows omit it.

abundance	len	j_gene	d_gene	v_gene	CDR3aa	CDR3nt
few	15	TRBJ2-5	TRBD1	TRBV3-1	CASSLEDRVGETQYF	TGTGCCAGCAGCCTAGAGGACAGGGTCGGAGAGACCCAGTACTTC
.	13	TRBJ2-5	TRBD2	TRBV20-1	CSALLAGEETQYF	TGCAGTGCACTACTAGCGGGAGAGGAGACCCAGTACTTC
once	16	TRBJ2-3	.	TRBV7-9	CASSRLRSDGTDTQYF	TGTGCCAGCAGCCGCCTTCGGTCCGACGGCACAGATACGCAGTATTTT
.	15	TRBJ2-1	.	TRBV5-5	CASSRLIEAHNEQFF	TGTGCCAGCAGCCGTTTAATAGAGGCACACAATGAGCAGTTCTTC
.	12	TRBJ2-7	.	TRBV20-1	CSARGSPYEQYF	TGCAGTGCTAGAGGCAGCCCCTACGAGCAGTACTTC
few	17	TRBJ2-3	TRBD2	TRBV3-1	CASSQDLGTSNTDTQYF	TGTGCCAGCAGCCAAGACTTGGGGACTAGCAACACAGATACGCAGTATTTT
few	12	TRBJ2-7	.	TRBV25-1	CASSQTRGAQYF	TGTGCCAGCAGCCAGACGAGAGGGGCGCAGTACTTC
few	13	TRBJ2-1	TRBD2	TRBV3-1	CASSQNREDEQFF	TGTGCCAGCAGCCAAAATCGGGAGGATGAGCAGTTCTTC
few	12	TRBJ2-7	.	TRBV7-2	CASSFTGTEQYF	TGTGCCAGCAGCTTCACAGGGACCGAGCAGTACTTC
many	15	TRBJ2-2	TRBD2	TRBV3-1	CASRQAGGNTGELFF	TGTGCCAGCAGGCAAGCGGGAGGGAACACCGGGGAGCTGTTTTTT
few	11	TRBJ2-3	.	TRBV20-1	CSAIRGDTQYF	TGCAGTGCTATTCGGGGGGATACGCAGTATTTT
.	16	TRBJ1-1	.	TRBV7-9	CASSLAEVQGKSEAFF	TGTGCCAGCAGCTTAGCTGAGGTCCAGGGCAAATCTGAAGCTTTCTTT
many	14	TRBJ1-1	.	TRBV5-1	CASSPGGMNTEAFF	TGCGCCAGCAGCCCGGGGGGAATGAACACTGAAGCTTTCTTT
.	11	TRBJ2-3	.	TRBV3-1	CASSRLYTQYF	TGTGCCAGCAGCAGACTGTATACGCAGTATTTT
many	14	TRBJ2-7	TRBD1	TRBV7-2	CASSLGTGVSEQYF	TGTGCCAGCAGCTTAGGGACAGGGGTAAGCGAGCAGTACTTC
many	16	TRBJ2-5	TRBD1	TRBV2	CASSRIGARGLKTQYF	TGTGCCAGCAGTCGAATAGGGGCCAGGGGGCTGAAGACCCAGTACTTC
.	13	TRBJ1-4	.	TRBV5-1	CASSTGPNEKLFF	TGCGCCAGCAGTACAGGACCTAATGAAAAACTGTTTTTT
.	18	TRBJ2-1	.	TRBV10-3	CANFRHPMVPGSINEQFF	TGTGCCAACTTCAGGCATCCCATGGTCCCGGGATCAATAAATGAGCAGTTCTTC
few	11	TRBJ2-1	.	TRBV7-2	CASSLYFEQFF	TGTGCCAGCAGCTTATACTTTGAGCAGTTCTTC
many	15	TRBJ2-2	.	TRBV28	CASTYGGPSTGELFF	TGTGCCAGCACGTACGGGGGACCGAGTACCGGGGAGCTGTTTTTT
.	18	TRBJ2-2	TRBD2	TRBV6-5	CASSYSGLAGVGSGELFF	TGTGCCAGCAGTTACTCGGGGCTAGCGGGGGTCGGCTCCGGGGAGCTGTTTTTT
few	15	TRBJ2-1	TRBD1	TRBV5-5	CASSLRTGEYNEQFF	TGTGCCAGCAGCTTGCGGACAGGGGAGTACAATGAGCAGTTCTTC
.	16	TRBJ2-1	TRBD1	TRBV20-1	CSARKPQGATNNEQFF	TGCAGTGCTAGAAAACCACAGGGGGCTACTAACAATGAGCAGTTCTTC
few	14	TRBJ1-1	.	TRBV6-5	CASSYRADGSEAFF	TGTGCCAGCAGTTACCGTGCGGATGGGAGTGAAGCTTTCTTT
.	14	TRBJ1-5	.	TRBV7-8	CASSMRGSWGPQHF	TGTGCCAGCAGCATGAGGGGATCTTGGGGGCCCCAGCATTTT
many	12	TRBJ1-1	.	TRBV6-2/TRBV6-3	CASGRANTEAFF	TGTGCCAGCGGCAGGGCGAACACTGAAGCTTTCTTT
few	12	TRBJ1-1	.	TRBV12-3/TRBV12-4	CASGYSGTEAFF	TGTGCCAGCGGATATAGTGGCACTGAAGCTTTCTTT
many	15	TRBJ2-5	.	TRBV20-1	CSARDTETVQETQYF	TGCAGTGCTAGAGATACCGAGACAGTCCAAGAGACCCAGTACTTC
.	19	TRBJ1-5	.	TRBV11-1	CASSSASLEGRVSNQPQHF	TGTGCCAGCAGCTCAGCCTCGTTGGAGGGCAGAGTTAGCAATCAGCCCCAGCATTTT
.	16	TRBJ2-7	TRBD1	TRBV10-3	CAISDKGTGKSYEQYF	TGTGCCATCAGTGATAAGGGGACAGGGAAATCCTACGAGCAGTACTTC
few	15	TRBJ2-6	.	TRBV12-3/TRBV12-4	CASSFSSSGANVLTF	TGTGCCAGCAGTTTTTCTTCGTCTGGGGCCAACGTCCTGACTTTC
.	17	TRBJ2-7	TRBD2	TRBV6-1	CASSERPSGTSSYEQYF	TGTGCCAGCAGTGAAAGGCCTAGCGGAACGAGCTCCTACGAGCAGTACTTC
many	13	TRBJ1-1	.	TRBV18	CASSPNRDTEAFF	TGTGCCAGCTCACCGAACAGGGACACTGAAGCTTTCTTT
many	13	TRBJ1-4	.	TRBV29-1	CSATERGNEKLFF	TGCAGCGCCACAGAGCGGGGGAATGAAAAACTGTTTTTT
few	15	TRBJ2-1	.	TRBV10-3	CAIRGSSVFGDEQFF	TGTGCCATCAGAGGCTCGAGCGTCTTCGGTGATGAGCAGTTCTTC
.	17	TRBJ1-5	.	TRBV3-1	CASSQDLPDDRNQPQHF	TGTGCCAGCAGCCAAGATTTACCGGACGACCGCAATCAGCCCCAGCATTTT
.	14	TRBJ2-7	.	TRBV7-2	CASSLGVEYYEQYF	TGTGCCAGCAGCTTAGGCGTAGAGTACTACGAGCAGTACTTC
once	17	TRBJ1-1	.	TRBV27	CASRSRPRGSVGTEAFF	TGTGCCAGCAGATCGAGGCCTAGGGGGTCTGTGGGAACTGAAGCTTTCTTT
.	14	TRBJ2-7	.	TRBV4-3	CASSQSGLTKEQYF	TGCGCCAGCAGCCAATCAGGACTGACTAAAGAGCAGTACTTC
.	15	TRBJ2-3	.	TRBV27	CASSLRLGRTDTQYF	TGTGCCAGCAGTTTAAGGCTAGGGAGGACAGATACGCAGTATTTT
many	16	TRBJ2-3	TRBD2	TRBV4-3	CASSQETSGGRDTQYF	TGCGCCAGCAGCCAAGAAACTAGCGGGGGGCGGGATACGCAGTATTTT
few	14	TRBJ1-1	TRBD1	TRBV6-1	CASSRQGVVTEAFF	TGTGCCAGCAGTAGACAGGGGGTGGTAACTGAAGCTTTCTTT
many	13	TRBJ2-2	.	TRBV10-3	CAIRPQGTGELFF	TGTGCCATCAGACCACAGGGTACCGGGGAGCTGTTTTTT
few	16	TRBJ1-6	TRBD1	TRBV6-1	CASSEFPTGSNSPLHF	TGTGCCAGCAGTGAATTTCCGACAGGGTCGAATTCACCCCTCCACTTT
.	14	TRBJ2-1	.	TRBV6-1	CASSKGGLYNEQFF	TGTGCCAGCAGTAAGGGGGGGTTATACAATGAGCAGTTCTTC
few	17	TRBJ2-3	TRBD1	TRBV5-6	CASSLGWSGGLTDTQYF	TGTGCCAGCAGCTTGGGGTGGTCAGGGGGCCTCACAGATACGCAGTATTTT
few	14	TRBJ2-3	.	TRBV20-1	CSAVTGLYTDTQYF	TGCAGTGCTGTGACAGGCTTGTACACAGATACGCAGTATTTT
.	15	TRBJ2-7	.	TRBV28	CASSFPGATLYEQYF	TGTGCCAGCAGTTTCCCGGGGGCGACCCTCTACGAGCAGTACTTC
.	15	TRBJ1-5	.	TRBV6-5	CASSYSRDGNQPQHF	TGTGCCAGCAGTTACTCGAGAGACGGGAATCAGCCCCAGCATTTT
.	14	TRBJ2-2	.	TRBV9	CASSVDATPSELFF	TGTGCCAGCAGCGTAGACGCGACACCCTCGGAGCTGTTTTTT
many	15	TRBJ1-1	.	TRBV5-5	CASSLEAVRTTEAFF	TGTGCCAGCAGCTTGGAGGCGGTCAGGACGACTGAAGCTTTCTTT
.	12	TRBJ1-4	.	TRBV11-2	CASSLPGQKLFF	TGTGCCAGCAGCCTTCCCGGACAAAAACTGTTTTTT
few	15	TRBJ1-6	.	TRBV20-1	CSARRTAGDNSPLHF	TGCAGTGCTAGACGGACAGCCGGCGATAATTCACCCCTCCACTTT
many	15	TRBJ2-1	.	TRBV4-3	CASSQDHRTENEQFF	TGCGCCAGCAGCCAAGATCACCGGACTGAGAATGAGCAGTTCTTC
.	15	TRBJ1-4	.	TRBV7-2	CASSLLSQVNEKLFF	TGTGCCAGCAGCTTACTGTCGCAGGTTAATGAAAAACTGTTTTTT
.	13	TRBJ2-7	TRBD1	TRBV7-2	CASSLTGVNEQYF	TGTGCCAGCAGCCTAACAGGGGTCAACGAGCAGTACTTC
once	18	TRBJ2-1	.	TRBV11-1	CASSLAALSSSSYNEQFF	TGTGCCAGCAGCTTAGCGGCTCTAAGCAGCAGCTCCTACAATGAGCAGTTCTTC
.	17	TRBJ2-1	.	TRBV20-1	CSARASQPSGTRNEQFF	TGCAGTGCTAGAGCCTCCCAACCCTCCGGGACCCGCAATGAGCAGTTCTTC
many	14	TRBJ2-2	TRBD1	TRBV28	CASSSDRVFGELFF	TGTGCCAGCAGTTCTGACAGGGTTTTCGGGGAGCTGTTTTTT
.	13	TRBJ1-1	.	TRBV29-1	CSVVGQFNTEAFF	TGCAGCGTGGTTGGACAGTTCAACACTGAAGCTTTCTTT